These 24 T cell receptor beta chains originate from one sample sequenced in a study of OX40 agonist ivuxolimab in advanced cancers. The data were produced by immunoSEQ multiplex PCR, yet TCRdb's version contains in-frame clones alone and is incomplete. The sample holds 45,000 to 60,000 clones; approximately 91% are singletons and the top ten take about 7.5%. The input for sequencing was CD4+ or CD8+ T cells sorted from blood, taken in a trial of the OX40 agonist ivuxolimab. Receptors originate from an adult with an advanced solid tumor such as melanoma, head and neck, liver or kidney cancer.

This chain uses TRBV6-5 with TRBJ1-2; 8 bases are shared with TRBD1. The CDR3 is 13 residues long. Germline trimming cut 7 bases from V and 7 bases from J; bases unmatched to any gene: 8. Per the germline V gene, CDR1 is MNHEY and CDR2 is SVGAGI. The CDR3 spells CASKNRQGFGYTF. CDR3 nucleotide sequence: TGTGCCAGCAAAAATAGACAGGGGTTTGGCTACACCTTC.

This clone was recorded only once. CDR3 sequence: CASSPGLAGYEQYF. CDR3 coding DNA: TGTGCCAGCAGCCCCGGACTAGCGGGTTACGAGCAGTACTTC. The chain employs TRBV5-4 and TRBJ2-7, with 11 bases lining up with TRBD2. The V gene's germline CDR1 is SGHNT and CDR2 YYREEE (reference sequence). Trimming cost V 4 bases and J 4 bases; bases outside gene matches: 4. The CDR3 has 14 residues.

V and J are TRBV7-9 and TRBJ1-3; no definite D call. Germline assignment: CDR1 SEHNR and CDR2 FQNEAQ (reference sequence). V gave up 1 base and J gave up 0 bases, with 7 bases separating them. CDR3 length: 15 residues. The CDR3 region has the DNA TGTGCCAGCAGCTTAGAAAGATTCTCTGGAAACACCATATATTTT. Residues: CASSLERFSGNTIYF.

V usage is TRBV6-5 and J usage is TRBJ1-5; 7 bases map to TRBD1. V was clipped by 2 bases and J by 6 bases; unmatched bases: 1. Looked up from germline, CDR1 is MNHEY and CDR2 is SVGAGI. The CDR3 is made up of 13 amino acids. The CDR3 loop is CASSYQGGQPQHF. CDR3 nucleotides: TGTGCCAGCAGTTACCAGGGGGGTCAGCCCCAGCATTTT.

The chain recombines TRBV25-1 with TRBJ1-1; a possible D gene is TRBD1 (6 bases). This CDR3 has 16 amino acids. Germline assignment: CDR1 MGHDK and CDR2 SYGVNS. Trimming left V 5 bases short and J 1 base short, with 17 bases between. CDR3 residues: CASSPPRTETNTEAFF. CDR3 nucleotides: TGTGCCAGCAGTCCCCCGCGGACAGAGACGAACACTGAAGCTTTCTTT.

CDR3 nucleotides: TGTGCCAGCAGTCGGGCAGGCCCTAGTCAAGGTGAGCAGTTCTTC. It is translated as CASSRAGPSQGEQFF. The chain uses TRBV6-6 and TRBJ2-1, with D uncertain. CDR3 length: 15 amino acids. V lost 5 bases to trimming and J lost 9 bases, with 20 bases between them. CDR1 is MNHNY and CDR2 is SVGAGI in the germline V gene (reference sequence).

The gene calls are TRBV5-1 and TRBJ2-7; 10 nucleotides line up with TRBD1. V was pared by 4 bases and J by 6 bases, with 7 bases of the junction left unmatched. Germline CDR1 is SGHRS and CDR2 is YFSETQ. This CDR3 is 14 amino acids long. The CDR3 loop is CASSPGTGATEQYF. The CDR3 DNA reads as TGCGCCAGCAGCCCCGGGACAGGGGCAACCGAGCAGTACTTC.

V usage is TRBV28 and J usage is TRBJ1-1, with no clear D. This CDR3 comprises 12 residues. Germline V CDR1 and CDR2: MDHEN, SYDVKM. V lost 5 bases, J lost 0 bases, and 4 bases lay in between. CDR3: CASSLMNTEAFF. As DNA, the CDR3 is TGTGCCAGCAGTCTCATGAACACTGAAGCTTTCTTT.

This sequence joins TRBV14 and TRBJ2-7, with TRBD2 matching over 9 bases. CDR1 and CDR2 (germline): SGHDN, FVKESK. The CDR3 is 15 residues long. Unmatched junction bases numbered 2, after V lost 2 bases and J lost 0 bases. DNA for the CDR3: TGTGCCAGCAGCCAACTGGGACTAGCCTCCTACGAGCAGTACTTC. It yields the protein CASSQLGLASYEQYF. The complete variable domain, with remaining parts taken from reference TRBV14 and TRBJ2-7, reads EAGVTQFPSHSVIEKGQTVTLRCDPISGHDNLYWYRRVMGKEIKFLLHFVKESKQDESGMPNNRFLAERTGGTYSTLKVQPAELEDSGVYFCASSQLGLASYEQYFGPGTRLTVT.

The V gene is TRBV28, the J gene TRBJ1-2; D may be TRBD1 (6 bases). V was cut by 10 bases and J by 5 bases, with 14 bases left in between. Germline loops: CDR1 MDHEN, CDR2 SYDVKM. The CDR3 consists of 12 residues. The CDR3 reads CATETGGYGYTF. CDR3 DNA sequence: TGTGCCACCGAGACAGGCGGTTATGGCTACACCTTC.

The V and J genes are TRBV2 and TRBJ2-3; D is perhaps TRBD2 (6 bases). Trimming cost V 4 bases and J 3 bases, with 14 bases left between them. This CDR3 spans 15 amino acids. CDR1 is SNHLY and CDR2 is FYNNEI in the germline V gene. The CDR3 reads CASSVDGGVTDTQYF. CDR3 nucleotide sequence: TGTGCCAGCAGTGTCGACGGGGGAGTTACAGATACGCAGTATTTT.

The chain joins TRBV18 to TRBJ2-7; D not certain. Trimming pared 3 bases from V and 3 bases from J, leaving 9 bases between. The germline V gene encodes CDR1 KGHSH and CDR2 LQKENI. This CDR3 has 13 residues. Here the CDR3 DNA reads TGTGCCAGCTCACCCATAACCGACTACGAGCAGTACTTC. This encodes CASSPITDYEQYF.

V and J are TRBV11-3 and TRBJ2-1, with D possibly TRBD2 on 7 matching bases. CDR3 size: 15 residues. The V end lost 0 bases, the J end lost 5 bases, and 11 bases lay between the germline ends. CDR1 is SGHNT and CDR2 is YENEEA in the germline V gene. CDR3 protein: CASSLEQGGNNEQFF. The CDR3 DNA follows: TGTGCCAGCAGCTTAGAACAGGGAGGGAACAATGAGCAGTTCTTC.

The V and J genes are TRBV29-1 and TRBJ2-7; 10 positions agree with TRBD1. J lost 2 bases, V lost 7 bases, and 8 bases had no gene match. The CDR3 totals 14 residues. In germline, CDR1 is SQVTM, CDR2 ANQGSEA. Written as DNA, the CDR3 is TGCAGCGCCCAATCCGGGACAGGGGCCTACGAGCAGTACTTC. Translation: CSAQSGTGAYEQYF.

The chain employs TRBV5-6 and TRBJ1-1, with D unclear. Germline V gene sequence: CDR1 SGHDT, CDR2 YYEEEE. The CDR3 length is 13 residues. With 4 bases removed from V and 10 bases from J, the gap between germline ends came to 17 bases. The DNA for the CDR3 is TGTGCCAGCAGCCCTAGGAGAGAGGGAGCAGCTTTCTTT. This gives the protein CASSPRREGAAFF.

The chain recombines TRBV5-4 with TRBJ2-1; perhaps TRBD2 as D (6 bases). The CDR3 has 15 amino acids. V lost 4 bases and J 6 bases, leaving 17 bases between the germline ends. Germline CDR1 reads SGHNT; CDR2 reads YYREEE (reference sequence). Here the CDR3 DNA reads TGTGCCAGCAGCCCCCGGGAGTTTGGGCTCAATGAGCAGTTCTTC. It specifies CASSPREFGLNEQFF. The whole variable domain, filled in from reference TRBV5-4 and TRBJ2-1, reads ETGVTQSPTHLIKTRGQQVTLRCSSQSGHNTVSWYQQALGQGPQFIFQYYREEENGRGNFPPRFSGLQFPNYSSELNVNALELDDSALYLCASSPREFGLNEQFFGPGTRLTVL.

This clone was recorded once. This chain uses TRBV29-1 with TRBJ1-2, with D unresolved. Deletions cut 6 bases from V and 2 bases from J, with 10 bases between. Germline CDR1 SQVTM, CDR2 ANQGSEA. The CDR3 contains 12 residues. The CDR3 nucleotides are TGCAGCGTCTTACAGAAAAACTATGGCTACACCTTC. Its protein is CSVLQKNYGYTF.

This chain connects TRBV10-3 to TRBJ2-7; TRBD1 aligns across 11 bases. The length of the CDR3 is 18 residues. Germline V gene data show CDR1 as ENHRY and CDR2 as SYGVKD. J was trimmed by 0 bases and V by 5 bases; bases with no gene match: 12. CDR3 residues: CAISPGQGGSPSSYEQYF. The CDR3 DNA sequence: TGTGCCATCAGTCCGGGACAGGGGGGTTCCCCGAGCTCCTACGAGCAGTACTTC.

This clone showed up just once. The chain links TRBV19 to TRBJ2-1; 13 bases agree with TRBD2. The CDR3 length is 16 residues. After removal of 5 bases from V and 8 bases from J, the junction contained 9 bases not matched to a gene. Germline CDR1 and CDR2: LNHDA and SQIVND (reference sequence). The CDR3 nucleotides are TGTGCCAGTAGTTCTACTAGCGGGGGGGAGGGAGATGAGCAGTTCTTC. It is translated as CASSSTSGGEGDEQFF.

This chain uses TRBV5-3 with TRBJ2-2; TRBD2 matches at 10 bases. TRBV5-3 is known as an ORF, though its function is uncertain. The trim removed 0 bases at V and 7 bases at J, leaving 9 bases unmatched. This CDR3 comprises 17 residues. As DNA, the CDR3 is TGTGCCAGAAGCTTGGTGGGGCTAGCGGGAGCTAGCGGGGAGCTGTTTTTT. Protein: CARSLVGLAGASGELFF.

CDR3 sequence (DNA): TGTGCCAGCAGACAAGAGACCCAGTACTTC. As protein: CASRQETQYF. The chain combines TRBV6-1 with TRBJ2-5; D is unclear. The CDR3 covers 10 residues. From germline, CDR1 is MNHNS and CDR2 SASEGT. V lost 6 bases and J 2 bases, leaving 1 base between the germline ends.

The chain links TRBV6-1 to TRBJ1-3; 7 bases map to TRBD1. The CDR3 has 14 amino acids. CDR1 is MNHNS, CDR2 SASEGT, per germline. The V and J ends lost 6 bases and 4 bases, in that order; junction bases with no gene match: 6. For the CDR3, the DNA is TGTGCCAGCAGCCCAGGGGGAGGAGGAAACACCATATATTTT. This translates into CASSPGGGGNTIYF.

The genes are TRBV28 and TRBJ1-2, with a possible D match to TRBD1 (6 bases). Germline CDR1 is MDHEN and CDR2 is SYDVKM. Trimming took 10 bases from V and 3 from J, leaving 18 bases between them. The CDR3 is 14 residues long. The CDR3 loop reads CATNSGDIYYGYTF. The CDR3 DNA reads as TGTGCCACCAATTCTGGGGACATCTACTATGGCTACACCTTC.

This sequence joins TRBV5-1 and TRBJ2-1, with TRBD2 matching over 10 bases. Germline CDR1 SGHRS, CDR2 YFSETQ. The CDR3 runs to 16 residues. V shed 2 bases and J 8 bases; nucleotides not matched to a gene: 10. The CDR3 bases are TGCGCCAGCAGCTTTACGCTAGCGGGAGCGCAAGATGAGCAGTTCTTC. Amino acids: CASSFTLAGAQDEQFF.